Below are 20 T cell receptor beta chains sequenced from a single sample in a study of T cells after yellow fever vaccination. TCRdb reanalysed the 5' RACE reads using MiXCR and keeps one entry per CDR3 protein. The sample lists fewer than 450,000 distinct CDR3 sequences; 11% were seen once. Source: PBMCs, taken on the day of the first yellow fever vaccination. Receptor source: a man between 18 and 29 years old who received the YFV17D yellow fever vaccine.

The CDR3 spells CASSKDPPKGANVLTF. CDR3 coding DNA: TGTGCCAGCTCAAAGGACCCCCCGAAGGGGGCCAACGTCCTGACTTTC. The gene calls are TRBV6-2 or TRBV6-3 and TRBJ2-6; D is undetermined. The V gene's germline CDR1 is MNHEY and CDR2 SVGEGT. V gave up 8 bases and J gave up 4 bases, with 18 bases separating them. This CDR3 is built from 16 residues.

This clonotype was detected a few times. J is TRBJ1-5 and V is TRBV6-4, with D perhaps matching TRBD1 (5 bases). V gave up 0 bases and J gave up 2 bases, with 14 bases separating them. Germline CDR1 MRHNA, CDR2 SNTAGT. The CDR3 totals 17 residues. This CDR3 reads CASSDSTGRERNQPQHF. CDR3 bases: TGTGCCAGCAGTGACTCGACGGGCAGGGAGCGCAATCAGCCCCAGCATTTT.

The chain combines TRBV9 with TRBJ1-1; maybe TRBD1 (5 bases). Per germline, CDR1 SGDLS and CDR2 YYNGEE. V was clipped by 4 bases and J by 5 bases, with 21 bases between them. CDR3 length: 16 residues. Written as DNA, the CDR3 is TGTGCCAGCAGCATATCTCCAAGTAAGGAGGGGACTGAAGCTTTCTTT. Its translation is CASSISPSKEGTEAFF.

The chain couples TRBV5-4 to TRBJ1-1, with D hard to call. Germline V gives CDR1 SGHNT, CDR2 YYREEE (reference sequence). Trimming took 1 base from V and 8 from J, leaving 15 bases between them. The CDR3 totals 14 residues. The CDR3 is CASSLSLEALEAFF. CDR3 bases: TGTGCCAGCAGCTTGAGTTTGGAGGCTCTCGAAGCTTTCTTT.

This clonotype has more than one count but fewer than ten. This chain links TRBV20-1 with TRBJ2-7, with TRBD1 as a possible D gene (5 bases). Trimming shortened V by 1 base and J by 5 bases, and 12 bases separated the two germline ends. The CDR3 length is 13 residues. Looked up from germline, CDR1 is DFQATT and CDR2 is SNEGSKA (reference sequence). CDR3 DNA sequence: TGCAGTGCTAGAGCTGCTCAGGGCGACGAGCAGTACTTC. Its translation: CSARAAQGDEQYF.

The chain uses TRBV18 and TRBJ1-1; 7 bases fit TRBD1. V shed 2 bases and J 4 bases; nucleotides not matched to a gene: 13. The CDR3 is 17 amino acids. Germline lookup yields CDR1 KGHSH and CDR2 LQKENI. DNA of the CDR3: TGTGCCAGCTCACCAAGAGTACGACAGGGCCACGGCACTGAAGCTTTCTTT. This codes for CASSPRVRQGHGTEAFF. The full variable domain, with the rest looked up from reference TRBV18 and TRBJ1-1, is NAGVMQNPRHLVRRRGQEARLRCSPMKGHSHVYWYRQLPEEGLKFMVYLQKENIIDESGMPKERFSAEFPKEGPSILRIQQVVRGDSAAYFCASSPRVRQGHGTEAFFGQGTRLTVV.

V gene TRBV12-3 or TRBV12-4 combines with J gene TRBJ2-7; the D gene is possibly TRBD2 (6 bases). This CDR3 is 14 amino acids long. V gave up 5 bases and J gave up 5 bases, with 16 bases separating them. In DNA form, the CDR3 reads TGTGCCAGCAGTCCCACAACGGGAGTCAACGAGCAGTACTTC. It specifies CASSPTTGVNEQYF.

This clonotype has just a few counts. This sequence joins TRBV6-2 or TRBV6-3 and TRBJ2-7; the D gene is possibly TRBD1 (5 bases). The V gene lost 8 bases and the J gene lost 2 bases, with 10 bases spanning the gap. The CDR3 sequence is 12 residues long. Germline CDR1 is MNHEY and CDR2 is SVGEGT. CDR3 nucleotides: TGTGCCAGCGGAAGGGGCCCCTACGAGCAGTACGTC. The encoded protein is CASGRGPYEQYV.

This clonotype turned up a few times. The J gene is TRBJ1-3, the V gene TRBV5-1; TRBD1 agrees at 10 bases. Per the germline V gene, CDR1 is SGHRS and CDR2 is YFSETQ. V lost 5 bases, J lost 1 base, and 3 bases stayed unmatched. This CDR3 has 15 amino acids. The DNA of the CDR3 is TGCGCCAGCAGTCGGGACAGGGGATCTGGAAACACCATATATTTT. Protein sequence: CASSRDRGSGNTIYF. The variable domain in full, with the rest retrieved from reference TRBV5-1 and TRBJ1-3, is KAGVTQTPRYLIKTRGQQVTLSCSPISGHRSVSWYQQTPGQGLQFLFEYFSETQRNKGNFPGRFSGRQFSNSRSEMNVSTLELGDSALYLCASSRDRGSGNTIYFGEGSWLTVV.

This chain joins TRBV5-1 and TRBJ2-4; 7 nucleotides align to TRBD2. The CDR3 is 13 amino acids. The germline gives CDR1 SGHRS, CDR2 YFSETQ. The junction had 5 bases not matched to a gene; V was cut back by 5 bases and J by 6 bases. The chain's CDR3 is CASSYGEGNIQYF. The DNA for the CDR3 is TGCGCCAGCAGTTACGGGGAGGGAAACATTCAGTACTTC.

The chain links TRBV7-2 to TRBJ2-7, with TRBD2 as a possible D gene (5 bases). From germline, CDR1 is SGHTA and CDR2 FQGNSA. This CDR3 is built from 13 residues. The V and J ends lost 5 bases and 10 bases respectively, with 18 bases between them. In DNA, the CDR3 is TGTGCCAGCAGCCTGGGTCCGAGCGGCGGACAGTACGTC. Encoded protein: CASSLGPSGGQYV.

Turning to this clonotype: A read error may be the cause here, since a much bigger clone is one base away. This chain uses TRBV5-1 with TRBJ2-2, with no clear D. Germline V CDR1 and CDR2: SGHRS, YFSETQ. The V end lost 2 bases, the J end lost 10 bases, and 15 bases lay between the germline ends. CDR3 size: 14 residues. In DNA, the CDR3 is TGCGCCAGCAGCTTTGTCGCGATCCCGGTGGAGCTGTTTTTT. Protein sequence: CASSFVAIPVELFF. Supplemented by reference TRBV5-1 and TRBJ2-2, the full variable domain reads KAGVTQTPRYLIKTRGQQVTLSCSPISGHRSVSWYQQTPGQGLQFLFEYFSETQRNKGNFPGRFSGRQFSNSRSEMNVSTLELGDSALYLCASSFVAIPVELFFGEGSRLTVL.

V usage is TRBV10-2 and J usage is TRBJ2-7; 8 bases agree with TRBD1. The trim removed 3 bases at V and 3 bases at J, leaving 7 bases unmatched. The germline V gene encodes CDR1 WSHSY and CDR2 SAAADI. The CDR3 has 15 amino acids. The CDR3, as DNA: TGCGCCAGCAGTGATAATATTGACAGGGGCTACGAGCAGTACGTC. Translated: CASSDNIDRGYEQYV.

This clonotype occurred many times. The chain has TRBV4-3 and TRBJ2-2, with 8 bases identical to TRBD1. Germline CDR1 and CDR2: LGHNA and YSLEER. CDR3 length equals 17 residues. Germline trimming cut 1 base from V and 3 bases from J; bases unmatched to any gene: 7. The CDR3: CASSQGFRGLDTGELFF. The DNA of the CDR3 is TGCGCCAGCAGCCAAGGGTTCAGGGGGCTCGACACCGGGGAGCTGTTTTTT.

The CDR3 reads CASSSPPGQGNTEAFF. DNA of the CDR3: TGTGCCAGCAGCTCCCCCCCGGGACAGGGGAACACTGAAGCTTTCTTT. The chain is built from TRBV5-5 and TRBJ1-1; 9 positions match TRBD1. Germline V gene lookup returns CDR1 SGHKS and CDR2 YYEKEE (reference sequence). The CDR3 contains 16 residues. The V gene end was trimmed by 3 bases and the J gene end by 1 base; junction bases not matched to a gene: 7.

This rearrangement joins TRBV15 to TRBJ2-5, with 7 bases matching TRBD2. Germline CDR1 reads LNHNV; CDR2 reads YYDKDF (reference sequence). The J segment lost 1 base and the V segment lost 3 bases, leaving 11 bases of the junction unmatched. This CDR3 is built from 17 residues. CDR3 bases: TGTGCCACCAGCAGGGAAGGAAGCGGGGCGATCCAAGAGACCCAGTACTTC. Residues: CATSREGSGAIQETQYF.

This sequence joins TRBV3-1 and TRBJ2-7; 12 nucleotides match TRBD1. The CDR3 covers 15 residues. V shed 4 bases, J shed 2 bases, and the junction held 3 bases outside the gene matches. Germline V gives CDR1 LGHDT, CDR2 YNNKEL (reference sequence). The DNA of the CDR3 is TGTGCCAGCAGCCCTGGGACAGGGGGCACCTACGAGCAGTACTTC. This sequence encodes CASSPGTGGTYEQYF.

The chain joins TRBV9 to TRBJ2-7, with D unclear. The germline gives CDR1 SGDLS, CDR2 YYNGEE. The germline V and J ends were trimmed by 4 bases and 1 base, with 9 bases remaining between them. CDR3 length: 13 amino acids. CDR3 nucleotides: TGTGCCAGCAGCCCCGCTAGGTCCTACGAGCAGTACTTC. Amino acid sequence: CASSPARSYEQYF.

J is TRBJ2-5 and V is TRBV6-1; D unresolved. This CDR3 is built from 15 residues. CDR1 and CDR2 (germline): MNHNS, SASEGT. The ends were cut back, 2 bases at V and 3 bases at J, with 13 bases in the middle. The CDR3 region has the DNA TGTGCCAGCAGTGAAAAAAAAGGCTCGGAAGAGACCCAGTACTTC. Translated, it gives CASSEKKGSEETQYF.

This chain links TRBV7-2 with TRBJ1-1; D possibly corresponds to TRBD1 (6 bases). The CDR3 is made up of 15 amino acids. Germline lookup yields CDR1 SGHTA and CDR2 FQGNSA. Trimming cost V 1 base and J 1 base, with 10 bases left between them. The DNA for the CDR3 is TGTGCCAGCAGCTTAGTGGGGGGCGGGAACACTGAAGCTTTCTTT. Translated, it gives CASSLVGGGNTEAFF.